The 5 T cell receptor beta chains presented below share a single source sample, sequenced in a study of monozygotic twins with inflammatory bowel disease. One entry per CDR3 protein, without DNA, is what TCRdb gives after re-calling the 5' RACE reads. Recorded for this sample: about 300,000 distinct CDR3 sequences. Sequenced sample: blood. Receptor source: a human donor with ulcerative colitis or Crohn's disease, or a healthy co-twin of an affected twin (not recorded which).

The rearrangement uses TRBV6-1 and TRBJ2-7; TCRdb selects TRBD2, and the lack of DNA leaves this call unchecked. CDR1 MNHNS and CDR2 SASEGT come from the germline V gene. This CDR3 contains 15 residues. The CDR3 protein is CASSPGTAARYEQYF.

CDR3 amino acids: CASRHGTGYRSPLHF. This rearrangement joins TRBV12-3 or TRBV12-4 to TRBJ1-6; the D gene TCRdb calls, TRBD1, cannot be checked with no DNA. CDR3 length: 15 amino acids.

The V call is TRBV19, the J call TRBJ2-2; TCRdb selects TRBD2, and the lack of DNA leaves this call unchecked. The CDR3 extends over 15 amino acids. CDR1 and CDR2 from the germline V gene are LNHDA and SQIVND (reference sequence). The chain's CDR3 is CASSPRVENTGELFF.

This chain joins TRBV24-1 and TRBJ2-7. Germline V gene data show CDR1 as KGHDR and CDR2 as SFDVKD. This CDR3 is built from 12 residues. CDR3 region: CATSDWGYEQYF.

This chain's CDR3 is CASSTNPQGPYEQYF. The chain employs TRBV19 and TRBJ2-7; TCRdb selects TRBD2, and the lack of DNA leaves this call unchecked. Germline V CDR1 and CDR2: LNHDA, SQIVND (reference sequence). There are 15 residues in the CDR3.